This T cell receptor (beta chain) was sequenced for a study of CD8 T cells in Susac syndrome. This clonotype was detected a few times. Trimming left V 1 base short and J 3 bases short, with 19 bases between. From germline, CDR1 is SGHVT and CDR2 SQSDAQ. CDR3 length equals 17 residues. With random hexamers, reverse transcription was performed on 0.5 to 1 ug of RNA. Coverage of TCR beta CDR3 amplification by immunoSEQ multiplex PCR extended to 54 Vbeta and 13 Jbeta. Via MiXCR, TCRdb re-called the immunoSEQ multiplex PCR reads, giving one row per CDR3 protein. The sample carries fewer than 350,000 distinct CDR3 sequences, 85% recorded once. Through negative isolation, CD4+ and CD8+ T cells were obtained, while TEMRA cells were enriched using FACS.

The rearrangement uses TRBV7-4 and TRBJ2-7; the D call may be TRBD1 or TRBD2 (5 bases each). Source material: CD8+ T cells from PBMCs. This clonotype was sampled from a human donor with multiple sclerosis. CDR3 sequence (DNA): TGTGCCAGCAGCTTAGATCTTAACCGGGACCTGGACTACGAGCAGTACTTC. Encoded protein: CASSLDLNRDLDYEQYF.